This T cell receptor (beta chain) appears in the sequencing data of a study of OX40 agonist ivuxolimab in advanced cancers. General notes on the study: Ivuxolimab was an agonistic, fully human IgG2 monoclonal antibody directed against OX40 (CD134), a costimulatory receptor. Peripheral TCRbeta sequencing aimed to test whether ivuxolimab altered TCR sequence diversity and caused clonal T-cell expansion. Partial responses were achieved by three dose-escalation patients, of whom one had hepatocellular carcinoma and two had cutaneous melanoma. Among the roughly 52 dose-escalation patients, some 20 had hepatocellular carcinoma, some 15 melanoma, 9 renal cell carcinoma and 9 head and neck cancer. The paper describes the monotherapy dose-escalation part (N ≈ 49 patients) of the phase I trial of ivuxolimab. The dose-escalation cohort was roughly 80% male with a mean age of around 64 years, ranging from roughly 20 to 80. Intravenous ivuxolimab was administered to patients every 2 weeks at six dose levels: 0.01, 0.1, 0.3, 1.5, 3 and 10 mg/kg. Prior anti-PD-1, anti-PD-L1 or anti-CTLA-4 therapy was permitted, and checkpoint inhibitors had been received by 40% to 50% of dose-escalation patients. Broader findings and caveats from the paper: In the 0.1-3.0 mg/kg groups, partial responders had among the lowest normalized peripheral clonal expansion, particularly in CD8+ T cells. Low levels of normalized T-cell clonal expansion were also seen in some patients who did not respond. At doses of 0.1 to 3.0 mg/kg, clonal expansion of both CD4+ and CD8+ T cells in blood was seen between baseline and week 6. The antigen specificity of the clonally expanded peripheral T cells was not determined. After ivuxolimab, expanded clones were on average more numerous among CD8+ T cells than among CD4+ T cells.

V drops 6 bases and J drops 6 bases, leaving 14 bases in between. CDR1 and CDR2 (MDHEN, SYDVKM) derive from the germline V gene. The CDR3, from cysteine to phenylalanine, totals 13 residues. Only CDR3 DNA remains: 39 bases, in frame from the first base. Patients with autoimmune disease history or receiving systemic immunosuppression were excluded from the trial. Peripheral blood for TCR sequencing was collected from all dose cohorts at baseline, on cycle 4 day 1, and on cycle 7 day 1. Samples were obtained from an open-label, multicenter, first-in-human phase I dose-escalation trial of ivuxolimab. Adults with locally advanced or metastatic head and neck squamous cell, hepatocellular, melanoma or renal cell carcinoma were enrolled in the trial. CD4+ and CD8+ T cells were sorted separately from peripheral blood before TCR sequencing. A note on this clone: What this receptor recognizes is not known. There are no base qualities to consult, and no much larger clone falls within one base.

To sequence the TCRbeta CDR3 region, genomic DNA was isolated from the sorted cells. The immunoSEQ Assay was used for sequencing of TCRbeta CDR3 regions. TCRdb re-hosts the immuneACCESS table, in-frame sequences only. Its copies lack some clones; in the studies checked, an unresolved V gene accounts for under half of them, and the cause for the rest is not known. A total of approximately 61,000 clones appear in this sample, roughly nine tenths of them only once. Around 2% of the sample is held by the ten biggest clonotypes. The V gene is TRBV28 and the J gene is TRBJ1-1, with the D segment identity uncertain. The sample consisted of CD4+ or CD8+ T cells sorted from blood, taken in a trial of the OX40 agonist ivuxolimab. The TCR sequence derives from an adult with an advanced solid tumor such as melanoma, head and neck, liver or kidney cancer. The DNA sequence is TGTGCCAGCAGGTCCATAGGGTTCCCTGAAGCTTTCTTT. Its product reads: CASRSIGFPEAFF.